This passage covers 2 T cell receptor beta chains from one sample sequenced in a study of T-cell reconstitution after alpha-beta-depleted transplantation in children. Unique molecular identifiers were incorporated into the prepared TCRbeta library. MiXCR, run by TCRdb on the PCR reads, gives a single entry per CDR3 protein. The sample holds around 440,000 distinct CDR3 sequences, around 15% seen once. This specimen consisted of PBMCs, mostly from graft donor cells, obtained 360 days after TCRalphabeta/CD19-depleted stem cell transplant. The receptor source for this set is a boy in the first two years of life who had a stem cell transplant for Wiskott-Aldrich syndrome, so the T cells may come from the graft donor.

V usage is TRBV12-3 or TRBV12-4 and J usage is TRBJ2-7; weak D call: TRBD2 (6 bases). The CDR3 runs to 15 residues. V dropped 2 bases and J dropped 4 bases, with 15 bases sitting between them. CDR3: CASSLKGGWSYEQYF. CDR3 DNA sequence: TGTGCCAGCAGTTTAAAAGGAGGGTGGTCGTACGAGCAGTACTTC.

This clonotype appeared many times. The CDR3 reads CASGRVTKNIQYF. Here the CDR3 DNA reads TGTGCCAGCGGCAGGGTTACCAAAAACATTCAGTACTTC. The chain joins TRBV11-2 to TRBJ2-4, with D possibly TRBD1 on 5 matching bases. The V end was cut by 8 bases, the J end by 2 bases, with 10 bases between. This CDR3 spans 13 amino acids. CDR1 and CDR2 (germline): SGHAT, FQNNGV.